A single sample is the source of the 28 T cell receptor beta chains below, sequenced in a study of Graves' ophthalmopathy and Graves' hyperthyroidism (dated by TCRdb to the late 2010s). Reads for this sample came from an Illumina HiSeq 2000. TCR beta CDR3 regions were amplified from RNA transcripts for repertoire sequencing. HTBI primers and the Qiagen OneStep RT-PCR kit were used in a first-round RT-PCR, which was followed by a second-round multiplex PCR, size selection and purification. The public reads were reprocessed in TCRdb via fastp at Q25 and MiXCR, keeping in-frame beta chains. Rows matching on CDR3 protein sequence are summarized as one entry with the most common DNA and genes. This sample gives about 240,000 distinct CDR3 sequences in total; 45% to 55% of them show up just once. Of the sample, about half falls within the top ten clones. What was sequenced was peripheral blood. These receptor sequences come from an adult man with Graves' ophthalmopathy.

This chain connects TRBV20-1 to TRBJ2-7; TRBD1 matches at 11 bases. The CDR3 is made up of 15 amino acids. With V trimmed by 0 bases and J by 4 bases, 5 bases remained unmatched. Germline V gene lookup returns CDR1 DFQATT and CDR2 SNEGSKA (reference sequence). The CDR3 spells CSARDSDRGRYEQYF. The CDR3, as DNA: TGCAGTGCTAGAGATTCGGACAGGGGGCGGTACGAGCAGTACTTC.

This clonotype was counted a few times. The chain has TRBV29-1 and TRBJ1-2, with no clear D. Trimming removed 4 bases at V and 4 bases at J, with 16 bases between. The CDR3 consists of 14 residues. Germline loops: CDR1 SQVTM, CDR2 ANQGSEA. For the CDR3, the DNA is TGCAGCGTTGCGGGCCTCGAGGGCTCCTATGGCTACACCTTC. Translation gives CSVAGLEGSYGYTF.

The chain combines TRBV18 with TRBJ1-1; D perhaps matches TRBD1 (5 bases). The CDR3 runs to 14 residues. The V gene lost 3 bases and the J gene lost 5 bases, with 13 bases spanning the gap. The germline CDR1 and CDR2 sequences are KGHSH and LQKENI. The CDR3 sequence is CASSPIGGLTEAFF. The CDR3 DNA reads TGTGCCAGCTCACCGATTGGGGGTTTAACTGAAGCTTTCTTT.

The genes are TRBV7-2 and TRBJ1-1; D remains ambiguous. CDR3 length equals 14 residues. Germline V gene lookup returns CDR1 SGHTA and CDR2 FQGNSA. Trimming cost V 11 bases and J 4 bases, with 20 bases left between them. CDR3 bases: TGTGCCTGGAGTGTACTTTCAGCGTCCACTGAAGCTTTCTTT. Amino acid sequence: CAWSVLSASTEAFF.

V usage is TRBV7-2 and J usage is TRBJ1-1; D call uncertain. The V and J ends lost 1 base and 5 bases respectively, with 11 bases between them. CDR3 length equals 14 residues. Germline V gives CDR1 SGHTA, CDR2 FQGNSA. The CDR3 loop is CASSLVRGRTEAFF. The DNA of the CDR3 is TGTGCCAGCAGCTTAGTGAGAGGGAGAACTGAAGCTTTCTTT.

This clonotype was observed many times. This chain joins TRBV7-2 and TRBJ1-1; D gene uncertain. The germline V gene has CDR1 SGHTA and CDR2 FQGNSA. Between the trimmed V and J ends, which lost 5 bases and 2 bases, there was a span of 6 bases. This CDR3 has 12 residues. The DNA for the CDR3 is TGTGCCAGCAGCCTGTTAAACACTGAAGCTTTCTTT. It is translated as CASSLLNTEAFF.

This clonotype has only a few counts. This chain joins TRBV12-3 or TRBV12-4 and TRBJ2-5, with D unresolved. TRBJ2-1 explains the end of the DNA better; the J call may be wrong. CDR3 size: 12 residues. The CDR3 DNA sequence: TGTGCCAGCAGTCGCGCCCTGGATGAGCAGTTCTTC. This sequence encodes CASSRALDEQFF.

With respect to this clonotype: Lacking the conserved final phenylalanine or tryptophan, this CDR3 likely reflects a read error. It is unclear where the CDR3 begins or ends on the DNA, so no DNA is shown, and the CDR3 is as TCRdb lists it. V usage is TRBV12-3 or TRBV12-4 and J usage is TRBJ2-6; the table's D call TRBD2 went unverified against the DNA. The CDR3 is 11 amino acids long, termini counted. The CDR3 sequence: CASSLLAGGPG.

This clonotype was counted a few times. The V and J genes are TRBV6-5 and TRBJ2-7; the D gene is possibly TRBD1 (6 bases). The V gene lost 4 bases and the J gene lost 3 bases, with 16 bases spanning the gap. CDR1 and CDR2 from the germline V gene are MNHEY and SVGAGI. This CDR3 has 15 amino acids. Written as DNA, the CDR3 is TGTGCCAGCAGTTTCCGACAGGCTCTGATCTACGAGCAGTACTTC. It encodes CASSFRQALIYEQYF.

The V and J genes are TRBV6-6 and TRBJ2-7; 7 bases agree with TRBD1. In germline, CDR1 is MNHNY, CDR2 SVGAGI (reference sequence). V gave up 4 bases and J gave up 2 bases; unmatched junction bases: 5. This CDR3 contains 14 residues. The CDR3 loop reads CASSFLDRPYEQYF. Here the CDR3 DNA reads TGTGCCAGCAGTTTCCTGGACAGGCCCTACGAGCAGTACTTC.

V gene TRBV5-1 combines with J gene TRBJ2-7, with 10 positions matching TRBD1. The CDR3 contains 14 residues. The V and J ends lost 3 bases and 6 bases, in that order; junction bases with no gene match: 6. Germline V lookup: CDR1 SGHRS, CDR2 YFSETQ. This CDR3 is CASSSRQGASEQYF. Here the CDR3 DNA reads TGCGCCAGCAGCTCCCGACAGGGGGCGAGCGAGCAGTACTTC.

Note on this clonotype: Since no conserved phenylalanine or tryptophan closes the CDR3, a read error is the likely cause. It is unclear where the CDR3 begins or ends on the DNA, so no DNA is shown, and the CDR3 is as TCRdb lists it. V usage is TRBV10-3 and J usage is TRBJ2-2; the table gives TRBD1 as D, unverified against the DNA. The CDR3 extends over 8 residues, inclusive of both ends. The germline V gene has CDR1 ENHRY and CDR2 SYGVKD. CDR3 sequence: CAISPRGG.

The chain couples TRBV7-2 to TRBJ2-5, with TRBD1 matching 8 bases. There are 16 residues in the CDR3. The J segment lost 5 bases and the V segment lost 5 bases, leaving 13 bases of the junction unmatched. Germline V gene sequence: CDR1 SGHTA, CDR2 FQGNSA. DNA of the CDR3: TGTGCCAGCAGCCCTAGGCACGGACAGGGTGGGGAGACCCAGTACTTC. Translated, it gives CASSPRHGQGGETQYF. The full variable domain, with the rest looked up from reference TRBV7-2 and TRBJ2-5, is GAGVSQSPSNKVTEKGKDVELRCDPISGHTALYWYRQSLGQGLEFLIYFQGNSAPDKSGLPSDRFSAERTGGSVSTLTIQRTQQEDSAVYLCASSPRHGQGGETQYFGPGTRLLVL.

The chain carries TRBV12-3 or TRBV12-4 and TRBJ1-2, with D maybe TRBD1 (5 bases). The CDR3 loop spans 14 amino acids. The V and J ends lost 4 bases and 5 bases respectively, with 14 bases between them. Here the CDR3 reads CASSSPGRIYGYTF. CDR3 nucleotide sequence: TGTGCCAGCAGTTCCCCGGGACGGATATATGGCTACACCTTC.

This clonotype turned up a few times. The rearrangement links TRBV11-2 to TRBJ1-3; no firm D call. Germline V CDR1 and CDR2: SGHAT, FQNNGV. The CDR3 is made up of 12 amino acids. V lost 3 bases to trimming and J lost 2 bases, with 2 bases between them. The CDR3 nucleotides are TGTGCCAGCAGCTTCGCTGGAAACACCATATATTTT. It is translated as CASSFAGNTIYF.

V gene TRBV7-3 combines with J gene TRBJ1-6; 8 bases are a match to TRBD1. The V and J ends lost 5 bases and 17 bases, in that order; junction bases with no gene match: 11. CDR1 is SGHTA and CDR2 is FQGTGA in the germline V gene. The CDR3 runs to 13 residues. CDR3 protein: CASSLSTGDPFHF. The CDR3 region has the DNA TGTGCCAGCAGCCTTTCGACAGGGGATCCCTTCCACTTT.

This clonotype has a handful of counts. The CDR3 DNA follows: TGTGCCAGCAGTTCGCCGACAGGGCATCAGCCCCAGCATTTT. This translates into CASSSPTGHQPQHF. The J gene is TRBJ1-5, the V gene TRBV28, with 7 positions matching TRBD1. The germline V gene has CDR1 MDHEN and CDR2 SYDVKM. V gave up 4 bases and J gave up 5 bases; unmatched junction bases: 5. The CDR3 length is 14 residues.

The table lists this clonotype with a few counts. V gene TRBV4-1 combines with J gene TRBJ2-7; tentative D call: TRBD1 (5 bases). This CDR3 spans 17 amino acids. V shed 4 bases and J shed 0 bases, with 19 bases lying between them. Germline V CDR1 and CDR2: MGHRA, YSYEKL. The CDR3 nucleotides are TGCGCCAGCAGCCGAGGAACGGACACCGCCAGCTCCTACGAGCAGTACTTC. The encoded protein is CASSRGTDTASSYEQYF.

The genes are TRBV6-5 and TRBJ2-7, with D possibly being TRBD2 (7 bases). V was clipped by 5 bases and J by 6 bases, with 11 bases between them. CDR1 MNHEY and CDR2 SVGAGI come from the germline V gene. The CDR3 is made up of 12 amino acids. Here the CDR3 reads CASSVGGAEQYF. The CDR3, as DNA: TGTGCCAGCAGTGTGGGGGGGGCCGAGCAGTACTTC.

This clonotype has a handful of counts. V usage is TRBV2 and J usage is TRBJ1-5; the D gene is possibly TRBD1 (5 bases). Germline CDR1 is SNHLY and CDR2 is FYNNEI. The CDR3 has 12 residues. V shed 8 bases and J shed 4 bases, with 9 bases lying between them. CDR3 in DNA: TGTGCCAGCGGGGGTGCTAATCAGCCCCAGCATTTT. Translation gives CASGGANQPQHF.

The rearrangement uses TRBV10-3 and TRBJ1-4; D call uncertain. The CDR3 is 14 amino acids. The germline V gene has CDR1 ENHRY and CDR2 SYGVKD. The V gene lost 0 bases and the J gene lost 12 bases, with 14 bases spanning the gap. CDR3 residues: CAISESLPGRQLFF. The CDR3 region has the DNA TGTGCCATCAGTGAGTCGCTCCCGGGGAGACAACTGTTTTTT.

A remark on this clonotype: The junction departs from the called germline gene at one end, perhaps through a read error. V and J are TRBV10-3 and TRBJ1-1, with D tentatively TRBD1 (6 bases). The germline gives CDR1 ENHRY, CDR2 SYGVKD. The CDR3 is 17 residues long. CDR3 sequence (DNA): TGTGCCAGCAGTTACGAGGGGGAGGGGGGGCGAGGAACTGAAGCTTTCTTT. Amino acid sequence: CASSYEGEGGRGTEAFF.

The CDR3 DNA reads TGTGCCACCAGCAGAGATGATGGGAACACTGAAGCTTTCTTT. Encoded protein: CATSRDDGNTEAFF. The chain uses TRBV15 and TRBJ1-1, with D unclear. In germline, CDR1 is LNHNV, CDR2 YYDKDF (reference sequence). V gave up 0 bases and J gave up 1 base, with 6 bases separating them. The CDR3 consists of 14 residues.

The V and J genes are TRBV11-2 and TRBJ2-7; no clear D. V dropped 8 bases and J dropped 2 bases, with 13 bases sitting between them. Germline CDR1 reads SGHAT; CDR2 reads FQNNGV. The CDR3 consists of 13 residues. The CDR3 DNA is TGTGCCAGCCAGGTGTGGTCGGCCTACGAGCAGTACTTC. Translation gives CASQVWSAYEQYF.

This chain connects TRBV7-2 to TRBJ1-6; D uncertain. CDR3 length: 15 amino acids. Germline values: CDR1 SGHTA, CDR2 FQGNSA. V was clipped by 2 bases and J by 0 bases, with 5 bases between them. CDR3 sequence reads: CASSLMSSYNSPLHF. Here the CDR3 DNA reads TGTGCCAGCAGCTTAATGAGCTCCTATAATTCACCCCTCCACTTT.

The chain links TRBV29-1 to TRBJ2-7; D is unresolved. The V gene's germline CDR1 is SQVTM and CDR2 ANQGSEA. V shed 1 base and J shed 0 bases, with 10 bases lying between them. This CDR3 spans 14 amino acids. DNA for the CDR3: TGCAGCGTTGAAGTAGTGGGGTCCTCCTACGAGCAGTACTTC. This sequence encodes CSVEVVGSSYEQYF.

In DNA, the CDR3 is TGCAGTGCTAGAGTGGGGGGGCCTGGGACAGGGGGCGACGGCTACACCTTC. Its protein product is CSARVGGPGTGGDGYTF. The chain is built from TRBV20-1 and TRBJ1-2; 12 bases are shared with TRBD1. With 1 base clipped from V and 8 bases from J, the junction kept 14 bases outside the gene matches. This CDR3 has 17 amino acids. Germline V gives CDR1 DFQATT, CDR2 SNEGSKA (reference sequence).

This chain joins TRBV29-1 and TRBJ1-2; tentative D call: TRBD1 (5 bases). Trimming removed 3 bases from V and 4 bases from J, with 18 bases in between. The CDR3 loop spans 15 amino acids. CDR1 is SQVTM and CDR2 is ANQGSEA in the germline V gene. DNA for the CDR3: TGCAGCGTTGATCGTACAAGGGGTGGAGGCTATGGCTACACCTTC. This gives the protein CSVDRTRGGGYGYTF.